Listed below are T cell receptor beta chains from one sample, sequenced in a study of blood T cell repertoires in COVID-19. TCRdb's table, derived via immunoSEQ multiplex PCR, lists solely in-frame clones and lacks some. The sample lists about 140,000 clones; around 82% were seen once. The sequenced sample was peripheral blood. The receptors were gathered from a woman aged 55-70 years with acute or convalescent COVID-19. Each CDR3 is given with its conserved first and last residue. The order of the fields is J gene, V gene, clone size, D gene, CDR3 DNA, CDR3 protein. D genes are given only for firm matches. Clone size is shown for a subset of rows, as once, few, many or a class of expanded clone.

J: TRBJ2-1; V: TRBV12-5; size: -; D: TRBD2; DNA: TGTGCTAGTGGTTTGTTTCCGGGGGGGTTGGGCAATGAGCAGTTCTTC; CDR3: CASGLFPGGLGNEQFF
J: TRBJ2-3; V: TRBV7-2; size: -; D: -; DNA: TGTGCCAGCCAATCCATAGCGGCAAGGAATACGCAGTATTTT; CDR3: CASQSIAARNTQYF
J: TRBJ2-7; V: TRBV6-2/TRBV6-3; size: few; D: -; DNA: TGTGCCAGCAGTTGGCTCCAGGGTAGGCGGCGCTTCCAGTACTTC; CDR3: CASSWLQGRRRFQYF
J: TRBJ2-7; V: TRBV28; size: -; D: TRBD2; DNA: TGTGCCAGCAGAGCCTCCGGGGAGGGCTCCTACGAGCAGTACTTC; CDR3: CASRASGEGSYEQYF
J: TRBJ2-5; V: TRBV27; size: -; D: -; DNA: TGTGCCAGCAGTCCACGAGCCACAGGGCCCCTTTATGGGACCCAGTACTTC; CDR3: CASSPRATGPLYGTQYF
J: TRBJ1-2; V: TRBV7-2; size: -; D: -; DNA: TGTGCCAGCAGCCGGATGGGCAGCCTCAACTATGGCTACACCTTC; CDR3: CASSRMGSLNYGYTF
J: TRBJ1-1; V: TRBV5-8; size: -; D: -; DNA: TGTGCCAGCAGCTTGGTTGGGGGGGGACGGGGCACTGAAGCTTTCTTT; CDR3: CASSLVGGGRGTEAFF
J: TRBJ1-1; V: TRBV30; size: -; D: -; DNA: TGTGCCTGGATAGCGGCCACTGAAGCTTTCTTT; CDR3: CAWIAATEAFF
J: TRBJ2-3; V: TRBV28; size: -; D: TRBD2; DNA: TGTGCCAGCAGTTCTACTAGCGGCTACACAGATACGCAGTATTTT; CDR3: CASSSTSGYTDTQYF
J: TRBJ1-1; V: TRBV6-5; size: once; D: TRBD1; DNA: TGTGCCAGCAGCCCGGGACAGGCCACTGAAGCTTTCTTT; CDR3: CASSPGQATEAFF
J: TRBJ1-5; V: TRBV9; size: -; D: TRBD1; DNA: TGTGCCAGCAGCCCCGACCCAGGGGGTAGCAATCAGCCCCAGCATTTT; CDR3: CASSPDPGGSNQPQHF
J: TRBJ2-2; V: TRBV2; size: -; D: -; DNA: TGTGCCAGCACCCAAAGAGCCGCAGGGACCGGGGAGCTGTTTTTT; CDR3: CASTQRAAGTGELFF
J: TRBJ2-1; V: TRBV24-1; size: -; D: -; DNA: TGTGCCACCAGTGATTTATACAGTAGCTCCTACAATGAGCAGTTCTTC; CDR3: CATSDLYSSSYNEQFF
J: TRBJ2-1; V: TRBV5-1; size: -; D: -; DNA: TGCGCCAGCAGCCTAGGGACATCCCTAAATGAGCAGTTCTTC; CDR3: CASSLGTSLNEQFF
J: TRBJ2-5; V: TRBV23-1; size: -; D: -; DNA: TGCGCCAGCAGTCATTGGGACACGGACCAAGAGACCCAGTACTTC; CDR3: CASSHWDTDQETQYF
J: TRBJ2-3; V: TRBV2; size: -; D: TRBD2; DNA: TGTGCCAGCAGTTTGACTAGCGGTCGAGATACGCAGTATTTT; CDR3: CASSLTSGRDTQYF